The 5 T cell receptor beta chains listed next were all sequenced from one sample in a study of cytomegalovirus exposure and HLA in healthy donors. The PCR employed 60 Vbeta primers together with 13 Jbeta primers. Data came from immunoSEQ multiplex PCR; TCRdb stores just in-frame clones and leaves some out. The sample gives around 150,000 clones, around 59% of which show up once; around 1.8% is in the top ten. Sequencing was carried out using PBMCs. Receptors originate from a male donor in good health and CMV-seronegative.

This sequence joins TRBV4-1 and TRBJ1-5; the D gene is possibly TRBD1 (5 bases). The V and J ends lost 5 bases and 1 base respectively, with 12 bases between them. CDR3 length: 15 residues. Germline V gene lookup returns CDR1 MGHRA and CDR2 YSYEKL. In nucleotides, the CDR3 is TGCGCCAGCAGCGTCCAGGGAGGGAGCAATCAGCCCCAGCATTTT. Translating it yields CASSVQGGSNQPQHF.

The chain carries TRBV4-1 and TRBJ1-5; weak D call: TRBD1 (6 bases). The CDR3 extends over 18 amino acids. The V end lost 0 bases, the J end lost 6 bases, and 21 bases lay between the germline ends. From germline, CDR1 is MGHRA and CDR2 YSYEKL. Written as DNA, the CDR3 is TGCGCCAGCAGCCAAGACGCCACGACCGGGACACTGGGTCAGCCCCAGCATTTT. Its protein product is CASSQDATTGTLGQPQHF.

This clone turned up a few times. DNA of the CDR3: TGTGCCAGCAGCTTCCATACCGGGATCGGGACAGTCAAGCGGCCCCTCCACTTT. The encoded protein is CASSFHTGIGTVKRPLHF. The rearrangement links TRBV7-2 to TRBJ1-6, with 7 positions matching TRBD1. CDR1 SGHTA and CDR2 FQGNSA come from the germline V gene. Trimming at V came to 3 bases and at J to 13 bases, leaving 21 bases not matched to a gene. This CDR3 has 18 residues.

This clone showed up just a few times. V and J are TRBV5-1 and TRBJ2-1; TRBD2 matches at 10 bases. This CDR3 is 16 amino acids long. Germline CDR1 is SGHRS and CDR2 is YFSETQ. After removal of 3 bases from V and 4 bases from J, the junction contained 7 bases not matched to a gene. The CDR3 here is CASSSNPSGGYNEQFF. CDR3 bases: TGCGCCAGCAGCTCGAACCCTAGCGGGGGTTACAATGAGCAGTTCTTC.

The chain combines TRBV18 with TRBJ2-2, with D uncertain. Per germline, CDR1 KGHSH and CDR2 LQKENI. V lost 3 bases, J lost 5 bases, and 7 bases lay in between. CDR3 length: 13 residues. CDR3 sequence reads: CASSPTSTGELFF. The DNA of the CDR3 is TGTGCCAGCTCACCCACAAGTACCGGGGAGCTGTTTTTT.